This passage covers 21 T cell receptor beta chains from one sample sequenced in a study of Graves' ophthalmopathy and Graves' hyperthyroidism. Transcripts of RNA were the source for amplifying TCR beta CDR3 regions. In the first round, RT-PCR was carried out with HTBI primers, and a multiplex PCR formed the second round. TCRdb ran MiXCR on the multiplex PCR reads and lists one entry per CDR3 protein. The sample contains tens of thousands of distinct CDR3 sequences, about 44% of which appear only once. The sequencing input was peripheral blood. Every receptor here comes from an adult woman with stable Graves' hyperthyroidism.

In the case of this clonotype: One end of the junction varies from germline; a read error may be responsible. J is TRBJ1-4 and V is TRBV7-2; maybe TRBD1 (6 bases). CDR1 is SGHTA, CDR2 FQGNSA, per germline. The CDR3 has 16 residues. The CDR3 region has the DNA TGTGCCAGCAGCTTTACCATACAGGGAACTAATGAAAAACTGTTCTTT. This encodes CASSFTIQGTNEKLFF.

Worth noting for this clonotype: The conserved closing phenylalanine or tryptophan is absent in this CDR3, likely reflecting a read error. Because the CDR3's place on the DNA is in doubt, the DNA is left out and the CDR3 is given as listed by TCRdb. The rearrangement links TRBV6-7 to TRBJ2-6; the D call TRBD2 from the table was never checked on the DNA. TRBV6-7 carries the ORF label, with uncertain function. The CDR3 adds up to 11 amino acids, both ends counted. CDR3 protein: CASSYPQLAGD.

This clonotype was observed a few times. J is TRBJ1-1 and V is TRBV14, with a tentative D call TRBD1 (5 bases). Trimming took 1 base from V and 4 from J, leaving 16 bases between them. In germline, CDR1 is SGHDN, CDR2 FVKESK. The CDR3 totals 16 residues. The CDR3 loop reads CASSQVHEVGATEAFF. The CDR3 coding sequence is TGTGCCAGCAGCCAAGTACACGAGGTAGGGGCCACTGAAGCTTTCTTT.

This clonotype was detected only once. The rearrangement uses TRBV6-5 and TRBJ2-3; 9 nucleotides align to TRBD2. The CDR3 spans 14 residues. V trimming: 5 bases; J trimming: 5 bases; junction bases outside the gene matches: 5. The germline V gene has CDR1 MNHEY and CDR2 SVGAGI. The CDR3 coding sequence is TGTGCCAGCAGTAGGCGACTAGCGGAAGATACGCAGTATTTT. Its protein is CASSRRLAEDTQYF.

This clonotype showed up many times. The chain recombines TRBV4-1 with TRBJ2-7; unclear D gene. V lost 3 bases to trimming and J lost 2 bases, with 17 bases between them. Per germline, CDR1 MGHRA and CDR2 YSYEKL. This CDR3 has 16 residues. CDR3 bases: TGCGCCAGCAGCCAGGAGCTGAAGGGCAGGACCTACGAGCAGTACTTC. Protein product: CASSQELKGRTYEQYF.

The J gene is TRBJ1-6, the V gene TRBV25-1, with 7 bases fitting TRBD1. V dropped 1 base and J dropped 2; count of bases not matched to a gene: 5. The CDR3 loop spans 17 amino acids. Germline-derived CDR1 and CDR2 are MGHDK and SYGVNS. The CDR3 is CASSEFRGMAYNSPLHF. Written as DNA, the CDR3 is TGTGCCAGCAGTGAATTCAGGGGGATGGCCTATAATTCACCCCTCCACTTT.

V and J are TRBV2 and TRBJ1-2; TRBD1 matches 9 bases. Germline CDR1 and CDR2: SNHLY and FYNNEI. CDR3 length: 13 amino acids. Germline trimming cut 3 bases from V and 4 bases from J; bases unmatched to any gene: 0. The CDR3 coding sequence is TGTGCCAGCAGTGAGGGACAGGGCTATGGCTACACCTTC. Protein product: CASSEGQGYGYTF. Together with reference TRBV2 and TRBJ1-2, the CDR3 gives the full variable domain: EPEVTQTPSHQVTQMGQEVILRCVPISNHLYFYWYRQILGQKVEFLVSFYNNEISEKSEIFDDQFSVERPDGSNFTLKIRSTKLEDSAMYFCASSEGQGYGYTFGSGTRLTVV.

The CDR3, as DNA: TGTGCCACCAGCAGAGAGGACAGGGGATTTAACAATGAGCAGTTCTTC. Its translation is CATSREDRGFNNEQFF. The chain has TRBV15 and TRBJ2-1; TRBD1 agrees at 9 bases. V gave up 0 bases and J gave up 5 bases; unmatched junction bases: 5. The CDR3 sequence is 16 residues long. Germline loops: CDR1 LNHNV, CDR2 YYDKDF (reference sequence).

This clonotype was seen ten or more times. The chain recombines TRBV20-1 with TRBJ2-3, with D possibly being TRBD2 (6 bases). The V gene lost 4 bases and the J gene lost 0 bases, with 17 bases spanning the gap. Germline V gene data show CDR1 as DFQATT and CDR2 as SNEGSKA (reference sequence). The CDR3 is 16 amino acids. CDR3 sequence (DNA): TGCAGTGCTAATCTTATCGGGACTCGAAGCACAGATACGCAGTATTTT. Its protein product is CSANLIGTRSTDTQYF.

The chain couples TRBV20-1 to TRBJ2-5; the D is unclear. This CDR3 comprises 10 residues. Germline lookup yields CDR1 DFQATT and CDR2 SNEGSKA (reference sequence). Trimming took 3 bases from V and 5 from J, leaving 4 bases between them. CDR3 in DNA: TGCAGTGCTAGTACGGAGACCCAGTACTTC. Amino acids: CSASTETQYF.

This clonotype was found many times. The rearrangement joins TRBV28 to TRBJ1-5; 10 nucleotides line up with TRBD1. V lost 2 bases to trimming and J lost 2 bases; unmatched junction nucleotides: 6. The V gene's germline CDR1 is MDHEN and CDR2 SYDVKM. The CDR3 is 17 amino acids. In DNA form, the CDR3 reads TGTGCCAGCAGTTTAAGGACAGGGGGGGTGGGCAATCAGCCCCAGCATTTT. It translates to CASSLRTGGVGNQPQHF.

Turning to this clonotype: As the CDR3 is not closed by the conserved phenylalanine or tryptophan, this likely results from a read error. No DNA is shown, since the ends of the CDR3 on it are uncertain; the CDR3 is the one TCRdb lists. The V call is TRBV5-1, the J call TRBJ1-1; the table gives TRBD1 as D, unverified against the DNA. The CDR3 numbers 15 amino acids, ends counted. The germline V gene encodes CDR1 SGHRS and CDR2 YFSETQ. The CDR3 region is CASSFQGWLNTEAFL.

The V gene is TRBV20-1, the J gene TRBJ2-7; 7 positions match TRBD1. With V trimmed by 6 bases and J by 6 bases, 5 bases remained unmatched. The germline gives CDR1 DFQATT, CDR2 SNEGSKA (reference sequence). This CDR3 region has 11 residues. Here the CDR3 reads CSAATGFEQYF. The CDR3, as DNA: TGCAGTGCCGCGACAGGGTTCGAGCAGTACTTC.

The CDR3 protein is CASNLRGGFWDYGYTF. The CDR3, as DNA: TGTGCCAGCAACCTGAGGGGGGGTTTCTGGGACTATGGCTACACCTTC. This chain uses TRBV28 with TRBJ1-2; D is perhaps TRBD1 (6 bases). Germline V gene lookup returns CDR1 MDHEN and CDR2 SYDVKM. The CDR3 extends over 16 amino acids. V was pared by 7 bases and J by 3 bases, with 21 bases between.

By its share, this clonotype is medium-sized. The chain couples TRBV29-1 to TRBJ2-1; TRBD2 agrees at 15 bases. V lost 7 bases to trimming and J lost 1 base; unmatched junction nucleotides: 8. Germline CDR1 reads SQVTM; CDR2 reads ANQGSEA. This CDR3 has 17 residues. The chain's CDR3 is CSALGLAGGPSYNEQFF. CDR3 sequence (DNA): TGCAGCGCGTTAGGACTAGCGGGAGGGCCGTCCTACAATGAGCAGTTCTTC.

This clonotype was found many times. The chain uses TRBV4-1 and TRBJ1-1; D call uncertain. The CDR3 contains 13 residues. Trimming took off 1 base at V and 7 bases at J, with 10 bases between the two ends. Per the germline V gene, CDR1 is MGHRA and CDR2 is YSYEKL. DNA of the CDR3: TGCGCCAGCAGCCAAGGGACCGGGATTGAAGCTTTCTTT. This translates into CASSQGTGIEAFF.

The chain joins TRBV7-2 to TRBJ2-2; D is perhaps TRBD1 (6 bases). Trimming shortened V by 8 bases and J by 5 bases, and 15 bases separated the two germline ends. Germline loops: CDR1 SGHTA, CDR2 FQGNSA. This CDR3 contains 14 residues. CDR3 amino acids: CASRTTGRTGELFF. Written as DNA, the CDR3 is TGTGCCAGCCGAACCACAGGGAGAACCGGGGAGCTGTTTTTT.

This clonotype showed up just once. An end of the junction differs from the germline gene, which may be a read error. The chain is built from TRBV10-2 and TRBJ1-5; D remains unclear. The CDR3 loop spans 15 amino acids. CDR1 is WSHSY and CDR2 is SAAADI in the germline V gene. The CDR3 loop reads CASSESPMNNQPQHF. CDR3 DNA: TGCGCCAGCAGCGAGTCTCCCATGAACAATCAGCCCCAACATTTT.

This clonotype was found many times. The chain recombines TRBV28 with TRBJ1-3; D ambiguous. Germline-derived CDR1 and CDR2 are MDHEN and SYDVKM. The CDR3 runs to 15 residues. The V end lost 4 bases, the J end lost 0 bases, and 10 bases lay between the germline ends. The CDR3 sequence: CASSSGPSSGNTIYF. CDR3 in DNA: TGTGCCAGCAGTTCCGGTCCCAGCTCTGGAAACACCATATATTTT.

This chain uses TRBV10-2 with TRBJ2-3; D not certain. V dropped 7 bases and J dropped 2 bases, with 10 bases sitting between them. CDR1 is WSHSY and CDR2 is SAAADI in the germline V gene. The CDR3 length is 13 residues. CDR3 nucleotide sequence: TGCGCCAGCACCGGGCAGGACACAGATACGCAGTATTTT. Amino acids: CASTGQDTDTQYF.

The V and J genes are TRBV10-3 and TRBJ2-7, with D possibly being TRBD1 (6 bases). This CDR3 region has 14 residues. Germline CDR1 is ENHRY and CDR2 is SYGVKD. V was shortened by 5 bases and J by 0 bases, with 11 bases between the two germline ends. CDR3 sequence (DNA): TGTGCCATCAGTTACGGGACACCCTCCTACGAGCAGTACTTC. Protein sequence: CAISYGTPSYEQYF.